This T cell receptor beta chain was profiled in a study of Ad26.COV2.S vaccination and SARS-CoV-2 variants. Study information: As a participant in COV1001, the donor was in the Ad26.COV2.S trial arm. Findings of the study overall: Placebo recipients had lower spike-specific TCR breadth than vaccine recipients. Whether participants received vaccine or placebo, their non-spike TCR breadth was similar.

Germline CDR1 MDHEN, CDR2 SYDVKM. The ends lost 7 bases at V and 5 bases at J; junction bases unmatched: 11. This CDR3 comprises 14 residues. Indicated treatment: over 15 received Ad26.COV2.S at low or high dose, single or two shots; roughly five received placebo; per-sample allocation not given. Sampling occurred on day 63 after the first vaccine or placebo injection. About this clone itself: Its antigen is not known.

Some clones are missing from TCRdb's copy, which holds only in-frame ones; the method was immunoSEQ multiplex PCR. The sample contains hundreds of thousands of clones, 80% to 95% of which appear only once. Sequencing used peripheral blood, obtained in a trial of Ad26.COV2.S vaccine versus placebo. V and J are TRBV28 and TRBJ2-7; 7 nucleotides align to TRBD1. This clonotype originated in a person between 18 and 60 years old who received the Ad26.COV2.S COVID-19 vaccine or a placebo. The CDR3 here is CASIAPGQFDEQYF. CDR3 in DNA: TGTGCCAGCATCGCTCCGGGACAGTTCGACGAGCAGTACTTC.